The 5 T cell receptor beta chains in this list originate from one sample, sequenced in a study of T cells after yellow fever vaccination (dated by TCRdb to between 2018 and 2021). Library preparation used 5' RACE. Instrument used: Illumina NovaSeq 6000. The raw public reads went through TCRdb reprocessing: fastp at Q25, MiXCR clone calling, in-frame beta chains kept. Identical CDR3 proteins give one entry, which carries the most common genes and DNA. The sample table records approximately 120,000 distinct CDR3 sequences; 7.5% to 10% of these occur just once. About two fifths of the sample is held by the ten biggest clonotypes. What this sample's treatment or condition label stands for: live attenuated yellow fever vaccine strain. The sample in question was CD8+ T cells sorted from PBMCs, obtained on the day of the yellow fever booster vaccination. All receptors derive from a man aged 18 to 29 who received the YFV17D yellow fever vaccine.

This chain joins TRBV5-8 and TRBJ2-5; 8 bases line up with TRBD2. Germline CDR1 is SGHTS and CDR2 is YDEGEE. This CDR3 comprises 17 residues. V lost 3 bases and J lost 5; bases outside the gene matches: 15. The CDR3 spells CASSSGSVGGAGETQYF. DNA for the CDR3: TGTGCCAGCAGCTCGGGAAGTGTCGGGGGGGCCGGGGAGACCCAGTACTTC. Full variable domain (missing parts from reference TRBV5-8 and TRBJ2-5): EAGVTQSPTHLIKTRGQQATLRCSPISGHTSVYWYQQALGLGLQFLLWYDEGEERNRGNFPPRFSGRQFPNYSSELNVNALELEDSALYLCASSSGSVGGAGETQYFGPGTRLLVL.

This clonotype turned up a few times. V usage is TRBV25-1 and J usage is TRBJ2-2; 9 positions match TRBD1. The CDR3 is made up of 16 amino acids. Germline CDR1 reads MGHDK; CDR2 reads SYGVNS. The V gene end was trimmed by 9 bases and the J gene end by 3 bases; junction bases not matched to a gene: 11. CDR3 loop: CARSPRGTGHTGELFF. The CDR3 nucleotides read TGTGCCAGGAGCCCAAGGGGGACAGGGCACACCGGGGAGCTGTTTTTT.

The rearrangement joins TRBV4-3 to TRBJ1-5; D unclear. The CDR3 runs 14 residues. Germline loops: CDR1 LGHNA, CDR2 YSLEER. The germline V and J ends were trimmed by 3 bases and 5 bases, with 11 bases remaining between them. The CDR3 spells CASSQGSSDQPQHF. The CDR3 DNA follows: TGCGCCAGCAGCCAGGGATCCTCGGATCAGCCCCAGCATTTT.

This clonotype was seen only a few times. This chain connects TRBV11-2 to TRBJ2-3; D gene ambiguous. CDR1 is SGHAT and CDR2 is FQNNGV in the germline V gene. The CDR3 covers 12 residues. V was clipped by 4 bases and J by 6 bases, with 8 bases between them. CDR3 residues: CASSYRGDTQYF. CDR3 coding DNA: TGTGCCAGCAGCTACCGAGGTGATACGCAGTATTTT. Full variable domain (rest looked up from reference TRBV11-2 and TRBJ2-3): EAGVAQSPRYKIIEKRQSVAFWCNPISGHATLYWYQQILGQGPKLLIQFQNNGVVDDSQLPKDRFSAERLKGVDSTLKIQPAKLEDSAVYLCASSYRGDTQYFGPGTRLTVL.

The table lists this clonotype with a few counts. This sequence joins TRBV4-1 and TRBJ1-4, with 7 nucleotides matching TRBD1. The CDR3 consists of 15 residues. Trimming took 4 bases from V and 2 from J; bases not matched to a gene: 4. Germline CDR1 MGHRA, CDR2 YSYEKL. The CDR3 DNA sequence: TGCGCCAGCAGCCTTCGCAGGGGGACTAATGAAAAACTGTTTTTT. Translation: CASSLRRGTNEKLFF.